These 7 T cell receptor beta chains originate from one sample sequenced in a study of response to subunit inactivated influenza vaccine. TCRdb reprocessed the RT-PCR reads via MiXCR and lists one record per CDR3 protein. The table shows a few hundred thousand distinct CDR3 sequences, with approximately 7.3% occurring only once. The material sequenced was PBMCs from blood, taken roughly 24 months after vaccination. The receptors here all came from a man aged 45 to 75 who received an inactivated influenza vaccine.

This chain links TRBV12-3 or TRBV12-4 with TRBJ2-2, with D tentatively TRBD1 or TRBD2 (5 bases each). CDR3 length equals 16 residues. V was shortened by 4 bases and J by 2 bases, with 14 bases between the two germline ends. Here the CDR3 reads CASSSPGRINTGELFF. The CDR3 DNA sequence: TGTGCCAGCAGTTCTCCGGGACGAATTAACACCGGGGAGCTGTTTTTT.

This clonotype was picked up many times. J is TRBJ2-7 and V is TRBV20-1, with D possibly TRBD2 on 5 matching bases. Trimming shortened V by 0 bases and J by 6 bases, and 12 bases separated the two germline ends. This CDR3 has 13 residues. CDR1 is DFQATT and CDR2 is SNEGSKA in the germline V gene (reference sequence). The CDR3 sequence: CSARDRPTSEQYF. For the CDR3, the DNA is TGCAGTGCTAGAGACAGGCCTACTAGCGAGCAGTACTTC.

In its sample, this clonotype was seen many times. The rearrangement uses TRBV12-3 or TRBV12-4 and TRBJ2-1, with TRBD2 matching 7 bases. The CDR3 sequence is 14 residues long. Germline trimming cut 3 bases from V and 9 bases from J; bases unmatched to any gene: 8. CDR3 in amino acids: CASSFGGGVIEQFF. The CDR3 DNA is TGTGCCAGCAGTTTTGGCGGGGGTGTAATTGAGCAGTTCTTC.

The CDR3 DNA sequence: TGCGCCAGCAGCCAACTACAGGGGGTTAATGAAAAACTGTTTTTT. It codes for CASSQLQGVNEKLFF. This rearrangement joins TRBV4-3 to TRBJ1-4; 8 bases map to TRBD1. This CDR3 is built from 15 residues. Trimming cost V 2 bases and J 4 bases; bases outside gene matches: 3. The germline V gene encodes CDR1 LGHNA and CDR2 YSLEER.

This clonotype showed up many times. The gene calls are TRBV20-1 and TRBJ1-1; perhaps TRBD1 as D (5 bases). CDR3 length equals 12 residues. V lost 5 bases and J lost 8, with 15 bases in between. Looked up from germline, CDR1 is DFQATT and CDR2 is SNEGSKA (reference sequence). The CDR3 loop reads CSAYNPGGEAFF. In nucleotides, the CDR3 is TGCAGTGCTTACAATCCCGGGGGGGAAGCTTTCTTT.

In this sample, this clonotype turned up many times. This rearrangement joins TRBV5-1 to TRBJ2-1; D perhaps matches TRBD1 (6 bases). V dropped 0 bases and J dropped 3 bases, with 10 bases sitting between them. In germline, CDR1 is SGHRS, CDR2 YFSETQ. This CDR3 spans 15 amino acids. The CDR3 sequence: CASSLGQAHYNEQFF. The CDR3 region has the DNA TGCGCCAGCAGCTTGGGACAGGCCCACTACAATGAGCAGTTCTTC.

The chain links TRBV6-1 to TRBJ2-7, with 7 bases matching TRBD2. This CDR3 is built from 13 residues. From germline, CDR1 is MNHNS and CDR2 SASEGT. With V trimmed by 4 bases and J by 6 bases, 6 bases remained unmatched. This chain's CDR3 is CASSAFRGVEQYF. The CDR3 DNA reads TGTGCCAGCAGTGCTTTTCGGGGGGTCGAGCAGTACTTC.